This T cell receptor (beta chain) was retrieved from a study of T cell responses to AZD1222 COVID-19 vaccine. Study-wide points: Spike-specific TCR repertoires showed rising breadth and depth after two AZD1222 doses. White British people made up most donors, females outnumbered males, and clonal diversity was possibly underestimated.

The V gene end was trimmed by 2 bases and the J gene end by 3 bases; junction bases not matched to a gene: 5. The germline V gene encodes CDR1 SGHDT and CDR2 YYEEEE. The CDR3 spans 15 residues. As regards this clone: Its antigen remains unknown.

Method: immunoSEQ multiplex PCR; TCRdb's copy keeps in-frame clones and lacks some. The sample contains fewer than 70,000 clones, nearly 90% of which appear only once. The clonotype was recovered from an adult who received the AZD1222 COVID-19 vaccine. The sequencing used peripheral blood, collected 28 days after the second AZD1222 dose. The J gene is TRBJ2-7, the V gene TRBV5-6; TRBD1 agrees at 10 bases. CDR3 protein: CASSFFGTGDYEQYF. DNA for the CDR3: TGTGCCAGCAGCTTTTTCGGGACAGGGGACTACGAGCAGTACTTC.